A selection of T cell receptor beta chains follows, all from one sample in a study of naive and memory T cell subsets. TCRdb recomputed calls from the UMI-ligation and nested PCR reads with MiXCR, one row per CDR3 protein. Found here are under 150,000 distinct CDR3 sequences, under 25% of them singletons; the top ten hold 0.55% to 0.75%. Sequencing was carried out using naive CD8+ T cells from blood. These receptors came from a human donor in good health. Both conserved end residues are part of each CDR3. Each record gives: clone size, J gene, D gene, V gene, CDR3 protein, CDR3 DNA. D genes are given only for firm matches. Clone size is not always given. Where it is, it says once, few, many or a class for expanded clones.

>few|TRBJ1-1|.|TRBV30
CAWSVGVGNTEAFF
TGTGCCTGGAGTGTTGGGGTAGGGAACACTGAAGCTTTCTTT
>few|TRBJ1-3|.|TRBV25-1
CASSRQEFGNTIYF
TGTGCCAGCAGTCGCCAGGAATTTGGAAACACCATATATTTT
>.|TRBJ1-5|.|TRBV6-5
CASSYSGQPNQPQHF
TGTGCCAGCAGTTACTCTGGACAGCCGAATCAGCCCCAGCATTTT
>.|TRBJ2-3|.|TRBV4-1
CASSQDLKSDTQYF
TGCGCCAGCAGCCAAGATCTTAAGAGCGATACGCAGTATTTT
>few|TRBJ2-3|TRBD2|TRBV6-5
CASSYLLAGGPDTQYF
TGTGCCAGCAGTTACTTGCTAGCGGGAGGGCCAGATACGCAGTATTTT
>.|TRBJ2-7|TRBD1|TRBV19
CASSISGTGTYEQYF
TGTGCCAGTAGTATTTCTGGGACAGGCACCTACGAGCAGTACTTC
>.|TRBJ2-7|.|TRBV27
CASSFGDTIYEQYF
TGTGCCAGCAGTTTCGGGGACACCATCTACGAGCAGTACTTC
>.|TRBJ1-2|TRBD1|TRBV28
CASSLLSDRVDYGYTF
TGTGCCAGCAGTTTACTCTCGGACAGGGTAGACTATGGCTACACCTTC
>.|TRBJ2-7|.|TRBV27
CASSLSYSRDYEQYF
TGTGCCAGCAGTTTATCGTATAGCAGGGACTACGAGCAGTACTTC
>few|TRBJ2-7|TRBD2|TRBV9
CASSVTSGLTYEQYF
TGTGCCAGCAGCGTAACTAGCGGCCTTACCTACGAGCAGTACTTC
>.|TRBJ2-1|.|TRBV29-1
CSVPDFLDEQFF
TGCAGCGTGCCCGATTTCCTTGATGAGCAGTTCTTC
>.|TRBJ2-7|TRBD2|TRBV9
CASSLGTSGYEQYF
TGTGCCAGCAGCCTCGGGACTAGCGGCTACGAGCAGTACTTC
>.|TRBJ1-1|TRBD1|TRBV30
CAWSVGQGGTEAFF
TGTGCCTGGAGTGTGGGGCAGGGGGGAACTGAAGCTTTCTTT
>.|TRBJ1-3|.|TRBV19
CASRRVPGNTIYF
TGTGCCAGTCGAAGGGTCCCTGGAAACACCATATATTTT
>.|TRBJ2-7|.|TRBV4-1
CASSQAASYEQYF
TGCGCCAGCAGCCAAGCGGCCAGCTACGAGCAGTACTTC
>once|TRBJ1-1|.|TRBV12-3/TRBV12-4
CASDSEVYNTEAFF
TGTGCCAGCGACTCCGAGGTGTATAACACTGAAGCTTTCTTT
>.|TRBJ2-5|TRBD2|TRBV19
CASSARLALQETQYF
TGTGCCAGTAGTGCGAGACTAGCGCTGCAAGAGACCCAGTACTTC
>few|TRBJ2-7|.|TRBV12-3/TRBV12-4
CASSFRARPTLEQYF
TGTGCCAGCAGTTTTAGGGCGCGTCCGACCTTGGAGCAGTACTTC
>.|TRBJ1-1|.|TRBV29-1
CSVEALGNTEAFF
TGCAGCGTTGAAGCCTTGGGGAACACTGAAGCTTTCTTT
>few|TRBJ1-4|TRBD1|TRBV4-1
CASSQGQGMDEKLFF
TGCGCCAGCAGCCAGGGACAGGGTATGGATGAAAAACTGTTTTTT
>.|TRBJ2-3|.|TRBV12-3/TRBV12-4
CASLILQEDTQYF
TGTGCCAGCTTGATTCTCCAAGAAGATACGCAGTATTTT
>few|TRBJ1-4|.|TRBV28
CASSFWGATNEKLFF
TGTGCCAGCAGTTTTTGGGGGGCAACTAATGAAAAACTGTTTTTT
>.|TRBJ2-3|.|TRBV7-6
CASSLRQARTDTQYF
TGTGCCAGCAGCTTAAGACAGGCTCGGACAGATACGCAGTATTTT
>few|TRBJ1-5|.|TRBV28
CASTGQGINQPQHF
TGTGCCAGCACCGGGCAGGGAATAAATCAGCCCCAGCATTTT
>.|TRBJ1-2|.|TRBV2
CASPRGRGSNYGYTF
TGTGCCAGCCCCCGCGGGAGGGGGTCTAACTATGGCTACACCTTC
>few|TRBJ2-7|.|TRBV20-1
CSARATEYEQYF
TGCAGTGCTAGAGCAACAGAGTACGAGCAGTACTTC
>.|TRBJ1-4|.|TRBV28
CASSPGRSWEKLFF
TGTGCCAGCAGCCCCGGACGGTCCTGGGAAAAACTGTTTTTT
>.|TRBJ2-7|TRBD2|TRBV27
CASSLSRTSGRVRPYEQYF
TGTGCCAGCAGTTTATCTCGGACTAGCGGGAGGGTTCGCCCCTACGAGCAGTACTTC
>few|TRBJ1-5|.|TRBV7-2
CASSLVDQPQHF
TGTGCCAGCAGCTTAGTAGATCAGCCCCAGCATTTT
>.|TRBJ2-7|.|TRBV27
CASSSLLGYEQYF
TGTGCCAGCAGTTCCCTCTTGGGTTACGAGCAGTACTTC
>.|TRBJ1-1|TRBD1|TRBV5-6
CASSIGTGVEAFF
TGTGCCAGCAGCATAGGGACAGGGGTTGAAGCTTTCTTT
>.|TRBJ2-1|TRBD2|TRBV7-9
CASSTPTSGRPDEQFF
TGTGCCAGCAGCACTCCGACTAGCGGGAGGCCCGATGAGCAGTTCTTC
>few|TRBJ1-5|.|TRBV27
CASSHSGGNQPQHF
TGTGCCAGCAGTCATTCAGGGGGCAATCAGCCCCAGCATTTT
>few|TRBJ1-1|.|TRBV12-3/TRBV12-4
CASSPDSTEAFF
TGTGCCAGCAGTCCAGACAGTACCGAAGCTTTCTTT
>.|TRBJ2-3|.|TRBV9
CASSVAADTQYF
TGTGCCAGCAGCGTAGCTGCAGATACGCAGTATTTT
>.|TRBJ2-3|TRBD2|TRBV7-8
CASSLVAGGTADTQYF
TGTGCCAGCAGCTTAGTGGCGGGAGGGACCGCAGATACGCAGTATTTT
>.|TRBJ1-1|TRBD1|TRBV12-3/TRBV12-4
CASSLVGWDRGHEAFF
TGTGCCAGCAGTTTAGTTGGATGGGACAGGGGGCATGAAGCTTTCTTT
>.|TRBJ2-7|.|TRBV5-1
CASSLEGRGDEQYF
TGCGCCAGCAGCTTGGAAGGCAGGGGAGACGAGCAGTACTTC
>few|TRBJ2-5|.|TRBV29-1
CSVEDPDGPALSETQYF
TGCAGCGTTGAAGATCCGGACGGGCCAGCCCTATCGGAGACCCAGTACTTC
>.|TRBJ2-7|TRBD1|TRBV29-1
CSAETGALSEQYF
TGCAGCGCCGAGACAGGGGCCCTCTCCGAGCAGTACTTC
>few|TRBJ2-2|.|TRBV28
CASSLRVGELFF
TGTGCCAGCAGTTTAAGGGTCGGGGAGCTGTTTTTT
>.|TRBJ2-3|TRBD2|TRBV27
CASSLLPRGSGADTQYF
TGTGCCAGCAGTTTACTACCGCGCGGGAGCGGGGCAGATACGCAGTATTTT
>few|TRBJ2-1|TRBD2|TRBV4-3
CASSQGTSGDEQFF
TGCGCCAGCAGCCAAGGGACTAGCGGAGATGAGCAGTTCTTC
>.|TRBJ2-5|.|TRBV2
CASSEGRNQETQYF
TGTGCCAGCAGTGAGGGTCGAAACCAAGAGACCCAGTACTTC
>.|TRBJ2-1|TRBD1|TRBV12-3/TRBV12-4
CASSRGQGGYNEQFF
TGTGCCAGCAGCCGGGGACAGGGGGGCTACAATGAGCAGTTCTTC
>few|TRBJ2-6|.|TRBV7-8
CATFDRRLSSGANVLTF
TGTGCCACCTTCGACCGTCGGCTATCCTCTGGGGCCAACGTCCTGACTTTC